A single sample is the source of the 11 T cell receptor beta chains below, sequenced in a study of CD8 T cells in Susac syndrome. The RNA, roughly 0.45 to 1 ug, was put through reverse transcription using random hexamers. TCRdb re-analysed the immunoSEQ multiplex PCR reads in MiXCR, keeping a single row per CDR3 protein. The table includes around 90,000 distinct CDR3 sequences, 96% detected once. Sequencing input: CD8+ T cells from PBMCs. The receptors derive from a human donor with Susac syndrome.

The chain uses TRBV9 and TRBJ2-1; D is ambiguous. Between the trimmed V and J ends, which lost 1 base and 8 bases, there was a span of 7 bases. This CDR3 comprises 12 residues. Germline V gene data show CDR1 as SGDLS and CDR2 as YYNGEE. The chain's CDR3 is CASSVFDHEQFF. For the CDR3, the DNA is TGTGCCAGCAGCGTATTCGACCATGAGCAGTTCTTC.

Note on this clonotype: The germline gene is not matched at one end of the junction; a read error may be the cause. The V gene is TRBV4-3, the J gene TRBJ1-2; D unclear. The CDR3 has 13 residues. CDR1 and CDR2 from the germline V gene are LGHNA and YSLEER. CDR3 sequence reads: CASSQDLGLLANF. CDR3 nucleotides: TGCGCCAGCAGCCAAGATCTTGGGCTCTTGGCCAACTTC.

This clonotype was recorded only once. J is TRBJ1-6 and V is TRBV9; no clear D. The germline V gene encodes CDR1 SGDLS and CDR2 YYNGEE. The CDR3 has 14 amino acids. V lost 0 bases to trimming and J lost 7 bases, with 8 bases between them. The CDR3 spells CASSVATKNSPLHF. The CDR3 DNA sequence: TGTGCCAGCAGCGTAGCTACGAAGAATTCACCCCTCCACTTT. The complete variable domain, with remaining parts taken from reference TRBV9 and TRBJ1-6, reads DSGVTQTPKHLITATGQRVTLRCSPRSGDLSVYWYQQSLDQGLQFLIQYYNGEERAKGNILERFSAQQFPDLHSELNLSSLELGDSALYFCASSVATKNSPLHFGNGTRLTVT.

This rearrangement joins TRBV6-2 or TRBV6-3 to TRBJ2-5; either TRBD1 or TRBD2 may fit D (5 bases each). V was shortened by 5 bases and J by 2 bases, with 12 bases between the two germline ends. CDR3 size: 14 residues. CDR1 MNHEY and CDR2 SVGEGT come from the germline V gene. The CDR3, as DNA: TGTGCCAGCAGTCAAGCCGGGGCTCAAGAGACCCAGTACTTC. This codes for CASSQAGAQETQYF.

V and J are TRBV25-1 and TRBJ1-4; D is ambiguous. This CDR3 is built from 12 residues. The germline V and J ends were trimmed by 1 base and 8 bases, with 5 bases remaining between them. Germline values: CDR1 MGHDK, CDR2 SYGVNS. CDR3 loop: CASSESAEKLFF. The CDR3, as DNA: TGTGCCAGCAGTGAATCGGCCGAAAAACTGTTTTTT.

This clonotype was seen once. This chain links TRBV15 with TRBJ2-3; 9 positions agree with TRBD2. The germline CDR1 and CDR2 sequences are LNHNV and YYDKDF (reference sequence). CDR3 length equals 18 residues. With V trimmed by 0 bases and J by 0 bases, 7 bases remained unmatched. Here the CDR3 DNA reads TGTGCCACCAGCAGAGATGCGTTGACTAGCGGTAGCACAGATACGCAGTATTTT. It yields the protein CATSRDALTSGSTDTQYF. The variable domain in full, with the rest retrieved from reference TRBV15 and TRBJ2-3, is DAMVIQNPRYQVTQFGKPVTLSCSQTLNHNVMYWYQQKSSQAPKLLFHYYDKDFNNEADTPDNFQSRRPNTSFCFLDIRSPGLGDTAMYLCATSRDALTSGSTDTQYFGPGTRLTVL.

The chain links TRBV27 to TRBJ2-3, with 10 bases matching TRBD2. Germline CDR1 reads MNHEY; CDR2 reads SMNVEV (reference sequence). The ends lost 6 bases at V and 1 base at J; junction bases unmatched: 7. The CDR3 loop spans 16 amino acids. CDR3 sequence: CASRPLAGIGTDTQYF. CDR3 in DNA: TGTGCCAGCAGACCACTAGCGGGGATTGGCACAGATACGCAGTATTTT.

The rearrangement uses TRBV20-1 and TRBJ1-1; D is uncertain. V was cut by 0 bases and J by 1 base, with 12 bases left in between. Germline CDR1 is DFQATT and CDR2 is SNEGSKA (reference sequence). This CDR3 region has 15 residues. CDR3 protein: CSARDREDSNTEAFF. The DNA for the CDR3 is TGCAGTGCTAGAGATCGGGAGGACTCGAACACTGAAGCTTTCTTT.

CDR3 bases: TGTGCCAGCAGCGTCGGGGACGAGCAGTACTTC. Protein product: CASSVGDEQYF. This sequence joins TRBV5-5 and TRBJ2-7; tentatively, D is TRBD2 (5 bases). CDR3 length: 11 residues. The V end was cut by 4 bases, the J end by 5 bases, with 7 bases between. Germline V CDR1 and CDR2: SGHKS, YYEKEE (reference sequence).

This clonotype appeared a single time. The V and J genes are TRBV29-1 and TRBJ1-1, with TRBD1 matching 7 bases. The CDR3 contains 13 residues. Germline V CDR1 and CDR2: SQVTM, ANQGSEA. V lost 4 bases and J lost 0; bases outside the gene matches: 2. CDR3 residues: CSVGTGMNTEAFF. The CDR3 DNA is TGCAGCGTTGGGACAGGAATGAACACTGAAGCTTTCTTT.

The gene calls are TRBV15 and TRBJ2-2; D possibly matches TRBD1 or TRBD2 (5 bases each). The CDR3 consists of 14 residues. Germline loops: CDR1 LNHNV, CDR2 YYDKDF (reference sequence). The ends were cut back, 3 bases at V and 7 bases at J, with 12 bases in the middle. The CDR3: CATSRGVFGGELFF. In DNA form, the CDR3 reads TGTGCCACCAGCAGGGGGGTTTTTGGCGGGGAGCTGTTTTTT.